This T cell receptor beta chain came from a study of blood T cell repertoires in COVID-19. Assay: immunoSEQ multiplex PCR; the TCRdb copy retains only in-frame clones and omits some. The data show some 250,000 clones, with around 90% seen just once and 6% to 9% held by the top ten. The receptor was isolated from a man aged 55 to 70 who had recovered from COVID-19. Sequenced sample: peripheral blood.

CDR3: CASMAYRATQYF. CDR3 nucleotide sequence: TGTGCCAGCATGGCCTACAGAGCTACGCAGTATTTT. The V gene is TRBV6-5, the J gene TRBJ2-3; D unresolved. Germline CDR1 and CDR2: MNHEY and SVGAGI. V lost 7 bases, J lost 8 bases, and 13 bases lay in between. The CDR3 totals 12 residues.